This entry describes one TCR beta chain. The CDR3 spans 16 residues. Looked up from germline, CDR1 is SGHTA and CDR2 is FQGTGA. Trimming took off 2 bases at V and 2 bases at J, with 15 bases between the two ends. The record originates from a study of T cell changes during pregnancy in multiple sclerosis. Repertoires were generated with immunoSEQ multiplex PCR, while TCRdb's copy carries only in-frame clones and drops some. The table records about 48,000 clones, 92% of them present only once. The chain employs TRBV7-3 and TRBJ2-5, with a tentative D call TRBD2 (6 bases). The sequencing here drew on CD4+ T cells from peripheral blood mononuclear cells, taken in the second trimester of pregnancy. The receptor was derived from a female donor in good health, enrolled as a control in a pregnancy study. Written as DNA, the CDR3 is TGTGCCAGCAGCTTAGGTGCGGGAATTCAACAAGAGACCCAGTACTTC. This translates into CASSLGAGIQQETQYF.